A single sample is the source of the 18 T cell receptor beta chains below, sequenced in a study of T cells in localized non-small cell lung cancer. Repertoires were generated with immunoSEQ multiplex PCR, while TCRdb's copy carries only in-frame clones and drops some. The repertoire has 90,000 or so clones, roughly 89% of them found once; the top ten carry more than 14%. The material was peripheral blood, obtained before any cancer treatment. The receptor set was obtained from a man aged 35-75 years with stage I squamous cell lung carcinoma.

V gene TRBV18 combines with J gene TRBJ2-1; TRBD2 agrees at 11 bases. The germline V gene encodes CDR1 KGHSH and CDR2 LQKENI. The trim removed 4 bases at V and 7 bases at J, leaving 9 bases unmatched. This CDR3 is 16 amino acids long. The CDR3 region has the DNA TGTGCCAGCTCACTTCCTCTAGCGGGGGGACGTAATGAGCAGTTCTTC. As protein: CASSLPLAGGRNEQFF.

This chain connects TRBV28 to TRBJ1-1; D remains unclear. Trimming removed 4 bases at V and 6 bases at J, with 9 bases between. The germline gives CDR1 MDHEN, CDR2 SYDVKM. This CDR3 spans 12 amino acids. The CDR3 region is CASSSHRPEAFF. The CDR3 DNA follows: TGTGCCAGCAGTTCCCATCGACCTGAAGCTTTCTTT. Based on the CDR3 plus reference TRBV28 and TRBJ1-1, the full variable domain is DVKVTQSSRYLVKRTGEKVFLECVQDMDHENMFWYRQDPGLGLRLIYFSYDVKMKEKGDIPEGYSVSREKKERFSLILESASTNQTSMYLCASSSHRPEAFFGQGTRLTVV.

CDR3 residues: CASSLSPPGPGELFF. CDR3 in DNA: TGTGCCAGCAGTTTATCCCCACCAGGGCCCGGGGAGCTGTTTTTT. The V gene is TRBV27, the J gene TRBJ2-2; perhaps TRBD1 as D (5 bases). Trimming left V 0 bases short and J 6 bases short, with 11 bases between. CDR3 length: 15 residues. Germline lookup yields CDR1 MNHEY and CDR2 SMNVEV (reference sequence).

The chain joins TRBV7-2 to TRBJ2-7, with TRBD2 identical over 7 bases. Germline lookup yields CDR1 SGHTA and CDR2 FQGNSA. The CDR3 contains 15 residues. With V trimmed by 6 bases and J by 0 bases, 8 bases remained unmatched. This CDR3 reads CASRQGGGGSYEQYF. Written as DNA, the CDR3 is TGTGCCAGCAGGCAGGGTGGCGGGGGCTCCTACGAGCAGTACTTC.

The chain links TRBV30 to TRBJ1-2; D is perhaps TRBD1 (5 bases). Germline lookup yields CDR1 GTSNPN and CDR2 SVGIG (reference sequence). V lost 1 base and J lost 2, with 14 bases in between. The CDR3 sequence is 15 residues long. The DNA of the CDR3 is TGTGCCTGGAGTGATCGTCCCGCAGGGAACTATGGCTACACCTTC. Translated, it gives CAWSDRPAGNYGYTF.

J is TRBJ1-6 and V is TRBV4-1; D is undetermined. Trimming removed 0 bases at V and 1 base at J, with 10 bases between. The germline V gene has CDR1 MGHRA and CDR2 YSYEKL. The CDR3 has 17 amino acids. CDR3 sequence (DNA): TGCGCCAGCAGCCAAGAGCGTGGAGGGTCCTATAATTCACCCCTCCACTTT. Translating it yields CASSQERGGSYNSPLHF.

V usage is TRBV27 and J usage is TRBJ1-6, with a weak D call TRBD1 (6 bases). V was trimmed by 2 bases and J by 8 bases, leaving 10 bases between them. The CDR3 is 14 amino acids. In germline, CDR1 is MNHEY, CDR2 SMNVEV (reference sequence). The CDR3 bases are TGTGCCAGCAGTTTAACAGGGCGCGATTCACCCCTCCACTTT. This encodes CASSLTGRDSPLHF.

The CDR3 loop is CASSLGDYSPLHF. The CDR3 DNA sequence: TGTGCCAGCAGCTTGGGGGATTATTCACCCCTCCACTTT. The chain employs TRBV7-2 and TRBJ1-6; possible D gene TRBD1, 5 bases. V lost 3 bases to trimming and J lost 8 bases, with 8 bases between them. The CDR3 has 13 amino acids. The germline V gene has CDR1 SGHTA and CDR2 FQGNSA. The full variable domain, with the rest looked up from reference TRBV7-2 and TRBJ1-6, is GAGVSQSPSNKVTEKGKDVELRCDPISGHTALYWYRQSLGQGLEFLIYFQGNSAPDKSGLPSDRFSAERTGGSVSTLTIQRTQQEDSAVYLCASSLGDYSPLHFGNGTRLTVT.

The V and J genes are TRBV5-4 and TRBJ2-5; 7 bases agree with TRBD1. J gave up 4 bases and V 4 bases, and 13 bases lay outside the gene matches. Germline assignment: CDR1 SGHNT and CDR2 YYREEE (reference sequence). The CDR3 extends over 16 amino acids. The CDR3 loop is CASSPQFRDSRETQYF. Written as DNA, the CDR3 is TGTGCCAGCAGCCCCCAATTCCGGGACAGTAGAGAGACCCAGTACTTC.

The V call is TRBV6-5, the J call TRBJ2-3, with 11 bases lining up with TRBD1. This CDR3 is 16 amino acids long. V lost 0 bases and J lost 3; bases outside the gene matches: 2. Germline CDR1 MNHEY, CDR2 SVGAGI. The CDR3 region is CASSYSGTGGTDTQYF. In nucleotides, the CDR3 is TGTGCCAGCAGTTACTCCGGGACAGGGGGTACAGATACGCAGTATTTT.

This chain connects TRBV2 to TRBJ2-2; the D is unclear. Germline CDR1 SNHLY, CDR2 FYNNEI. Deletions cut 5 bases from V and 1 base from J, with 5 bases between. CDR3 length: 13 residues. This chain's CDR3 is CASSRMNTGELFF. DNA of the CDR3: TGTGCCAGCAGTCGGATGAACACCGGGGAGCTGTTTTTT.

The chain is built from TRBV27 and TRBJ1-1, with D hard to call. The CDR3 is made up of 14 amino acids. CDR1 MNHEY and CDR2 SMNVEV come from the germline V gene (reference sequence). V was cut by 6 bases and J by 2 bases, with 13 bases left in between. CDR3 loop: CASSPHNSNTEAFF. The CDR3 bases are TGTGCCAGCAGCCCACATAATAGCAACACTGAAGCTTTCTTT.

A remark on this clone: The sample carries other DNA sequences with the same CDR3. V usage is TRBV5-5 and J usage is TRBJ1-6; D is perhaps TRBD1 (6 bases). Germline-derived CDR1 and CDR2 are SGHKS and YYEKEE (reference sequence). This CDR3 has 14 residues. Trimming left V 0 bases short and J 8 bases short, with 9 bases between. CDR3 in DNA: TGTGCCAGCAGCTTGGGAGGGGGGGATTCACCCCTCCACTTT. Encoded protein: CASSLGGGDSPLHF.

This clone has only a few counts. This CDR3 is CASSFGTLVETQYF. The DNA of the CDR3 is TGTGCCAGCAGCTTCGGGACCCTTGTGGAGACCCAGTACTTC. This sequence joins TRBV5-4 and TRBJ2-5; tentatively, D is TRBD1 or TRBD2 (5 bases each). This CDR3 is built from 14 residues. V gave up 2 bases and J gave up 5 bases, with 13 bases separating them. Germline V gives CDR1 SGHNT, CDR2 YYREEE (reference sequence).

The chain employs TRBV5-4 and TRBJ1-2, with D tentatively TRBD1 (5 bases). Germline CDR1 reads SGHNT; CDR2 reads YYREEE (reference sequence). The V end was cut by 0 bases, the J end by 2 bases, with 11 bases between. This CDR3 comprises 15 residues. The DNA of the CDR3 is TGTGCCAGCAGCTTGGATCTGGGGGGAAACTATGGCTACACCTTC. Its translation: CASSLDLGGNYGYTF.

The gene calls are TRBV27 and TRBJ2-1, with D perhaps TRBD1 (5 bases). CDR1 is MNHEY, CDR2 SMNVEV, per germline (reference sequence). Deletions cut 5 bases from V and 6 bases from J, with 14 bases between. The CDR3 spans 14 residues. CDR3 bases: TGTGCCAGCAGTCCGAATACCCAGGGCAATGAGCAGTTCTTC. Translating it yields CASSPNTQGNEQFF.

The chain combines TRBV5-5 with TRBJ1-5; possibly TRBD1 for D (5 bases). This CDR3 has 15 residues. The V gene lost 0 bases and the J gene lost 3 bases, with 10 bases spanning the gap. Germline CDR1 is SGHKS and CDR2 is YYEKEE (reference sequence). DNA for the CDR3: TGTGCCAGCAGCTTGGGGGACGGCTTCAATCAGCCCCAGCATTTT. The encoded protein is CASSLGDGFNQPQHF.

The rearrangement uses TRBV29-1 and TRBJ1-5; 10 nucleotides match TRBD1. Germline V lookup: CDR1 SQVTM, CDR2 ANQGSEA. The CDR3 runs 13 residues. The ends lost 6 bases at V and 6 bases at J; junction bases unmatched: 5. In DNA form, the CDR3 reads TGCAGCGTAGACAGGGGGCTCGGTCAGCCCCAGCATTTT. Protein: CSVDRGLGQPQHF.